Sequencing of this T cell receptor beta chain was carried out in a study of beta chain features in type 1 diabetes. Deletions cut 0 bases from V and 0 bases from J, with 4 bases between. The CDR3 has 14 amino acids. Germline CDR1 SGHTA, CDR2 FQGNSA. General study results and limits: The study left unresolved whether HLA type influences TCRB rearrangement. Within patients, naive, central memory and Treg TCRB repertoires seemed more similar than within healthy donors. There was a moderate but significant shortening of TCRB CDR3s in all four CD4+ subsets of Type 1 diabetes patients.

The authors reverse transcribed all of the isolated RNA, so sequencing captured expressed TCRB transcripts. TCRdb keeps only in-frame clones here, not all; method: immunoSEQ multiplex PCR. Of a few hundred thousand clones listed, around a tenth are singletons. Staining for CD45RO/CCR7/CD25/CD127/CD95/CD27 allowed sorting of CD4+ naive, central memory, regulatory and stem cell-like memory cells. Sorting produced populations that all topped 98% purity. This clone was seen many times. Its antigen is not known. Within the sample, other DNA sequences also encode this same CDR3. The gene calls are TRBV7-2 and TRBJ2-3, with no clear D. The sequenced material came from central memory CD4+ T cells from blood. This TCR came from a man aged 25 to 45 with type 1 diabetes. CDR3 nucleotide sequence: TGTGCCAGCAGCTTAGCAATTAGCACAGATACGCAGTATTTT. It translates to CASSLAISTDTQYF. The full variable domain, its missing parts supplied by reference TRBV7-2 and TRBJ2-3, is GAGVSQSPSNKVTEKGKDVELRCDPISGHTALYWYRQSLGQGLEFLIYFQGNSAPDKSGLPSDRFSAERTGGSVSTLTIQRTQQEDSAVYLCASSLAISTDTQYFGPGTRLTVL.